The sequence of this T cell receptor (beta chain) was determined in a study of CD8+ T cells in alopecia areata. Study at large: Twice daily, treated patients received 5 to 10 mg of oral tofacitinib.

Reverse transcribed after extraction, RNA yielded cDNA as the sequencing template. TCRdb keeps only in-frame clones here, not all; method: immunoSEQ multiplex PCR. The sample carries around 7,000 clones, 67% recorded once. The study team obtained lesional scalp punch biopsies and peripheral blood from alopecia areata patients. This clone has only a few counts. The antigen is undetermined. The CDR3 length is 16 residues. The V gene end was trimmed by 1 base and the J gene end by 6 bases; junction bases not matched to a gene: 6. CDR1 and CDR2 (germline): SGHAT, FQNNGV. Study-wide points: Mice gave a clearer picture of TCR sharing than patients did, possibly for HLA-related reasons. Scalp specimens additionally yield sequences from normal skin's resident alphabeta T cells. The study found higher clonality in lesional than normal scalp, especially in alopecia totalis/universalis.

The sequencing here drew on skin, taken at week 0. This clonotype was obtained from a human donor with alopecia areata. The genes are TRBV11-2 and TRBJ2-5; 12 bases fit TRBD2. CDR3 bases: TGTGCCAGCAGCTTAGCCCCTAGCGGGGGGGAAAAGACCCAGTACTTC. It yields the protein CASSLAPSGGEKTQYF.